Presented here are 5 T cell receptor beta chains from one specimen sequenced in a study of blood T cell repertoires in COVID-19. Only in-frame clones appear in the TCRdb table, and some are missing; sequencing was by immunoSEQ multiplex PCR. Among fewer than 80,000 clones listed, around nine tenths were seen once. Input material: peripheral blood. These receptors were taken from a woman aged 50 to 65 with active or convalescent COVID-19.

J is TRBJ1-6 and V is TRBV11-2, with 11 bases aligning to TRBD1. There are 15 residues in the CDR3. V gave up 5 bases and J gave up 8 bases; unmatched junction bases: 5. In germline, CDR1 is SGHAT, CDR2 FQNNGV. CDR3 sequence reads: CASSPRTGGYSPLHF. CDR3 DNA: TGTGCCAGCAGCCCAAGGACAGGGGGCTATTCACCCCTCCACTTT.

This clone came up a few times. V and J are TRBV27 and TRBJ2-2; D is ambiguous. Germline-derived CDR1 and CDR2 are MNHEY and SMNVEV (reference sequence). The CDR3 spans 12 residues. V was pared by 2 bases and J by 7 bases, with 5 bases between. CDR3 nucleotide sequence: TGTGCCAGCAGTTTACGACTCGGGGAGCTGTTTTTT. Translated, it gives CASSLRLGELFF.

The rearrangement uses TRBV28 and TRBJ1-3; 7 nucleotides align to TRBD1. This CDR3 has 15 residues. The V and J ends lost 2 bases and 3 bases, in that order; junction bases with no gene match: 4. Germline V gene data show CDR1 as MDHEN and CDR2 as SYDVKM. The CDR3 protein is CASSLRTGRGNTIYF. CDR3 in DNA: TGTGCCAGCAGTTTACGGACAGGCCGTGGAAACACCATATATTTT.

V gene TRBV10-3 combines with J gene TRBJ1-1; weak D call: TRBD1 (5 bases). V lost 7 bases and J lost 0, with 9 bases in between. Germline-derived CDR1 and CDR2 are ENHRY and SYGVKD. CDR3 length: 13 residues. The CDR3 protein is CAIKRQLNTEAFF. As DNA, the CDR3 is TGTGCCATCAAGAGACAGCTGAACACTGAAGCTTTCTTT.

This clone came up once. The genes are TRBV9 and TRBJ2-3; 10 nucleotides agree with TRBD2. The germline V gene has CDR1 SGDLS and CDR2 YYNGEE. The CDR3 sequence is 15 residues long. Trimming removed 4 bases from V and 3 bases from J; junction bases left unmatched: 5. In nucleotides, the CDR3 is TGTGCCAGCAGCTTCGGACTAGCGGCAACAGATACGCAGTATTTT. As protein: CASSFGLAATDTQYF.